Listed here are 19 T cell receptor beta chains from one sample, sequenced in a study of shared clonotypes between healthy human individuals. Only in-frame clones appear in the TCRdb table, and some are missing; sequencing was by immunoSEQ multiplex PCR. The table records approximately 98,000 clones, 68% of them present only once. The specimen was memory CD8+ T cells sorted from blood. This sample's subset: CD45RO+ cells pooled with CCR7-negative TemRA cells. The receptors originated from a woman aged 25 to 39 in good health.

V and J are TRBV21-1 and TRBJ1-1; TRBD1, the D gene given by the table, was not confirmed from the DNA. TRBV21-1 is annotated as a pseudogene. CDR3 length: 18 amino acids. The CDR3 spells CASSNRDRKSKRDTEAFF. The CDR3 DNA reads TGTGCCAGCAGCAACCGGGACAGGAAAAGCAAGAGGGACACTGAAGCTTTCTTT.

V is TRBV28 and J is TRBJ1-3; 9 bases fit TRBD1. CDR3 length: 14 residues. V lost 7 bases to trimming and J lost 8 bases; unmatched junction nucleotides: 9. Germline V lookup: CDR1 MDHEN, CDR2 SYDVKM. In DNA form, the CDR3 reads TGTGCCAGCACCCCCGGGACAGGGAGTTACACCATATATTTT. The encoded protein is CASTPGTGSYTIYF.

The V and J genes are TRBV6-5 and TRBJ1-4; the match to TRBD1 covers 7 bases. Germline V gene lookup returns CDR1 MNHEY and CDR2 SVGAGI. The CDR3 consists of 15 residues. V lost 5 bases, J lost 3 bases, and 6 bases stayed unmatched. The CDR3 nucleotides read TGTGCCAGCAGTCGGCGACAGGGCGCTAATGAAAAACTGTTTTTT. Its translation is CASSRRQGANEKLFF.

This clone was counted a few times. CDR3 nucleotides: TGTGCCAGTAGTTTCTCACAGGGGTTGTACGAGACCCAGTACTTC. Translated: CASSFSQGLYETQYF. The chain couples TRBV19 to TRBJ2-5; 7 bases match TRBD1. The trim removed 5 bases at V and 5 bases at J, leaving 11 bases unmatched. In germline, CDR1 is LNHDA, CDR2 SQIVND (reference sequence). The CDR3 is 15 residues long. Together with reference TRBV19 and TRBJ2-5, the CDR3 gives the full variable domain: DGGITQSPKYLFRKEGQNVTLSCEQNLNHDAMYWYRQDPGQGLRLIYYSQIVNDFQKGDIAEGYSVSREKKESFPLTVTSAQKNPTAFYLCASSFSQGLYETQYFGPGTRLLVL.

In its sample, this clone was seen many times. The gene calls are TRBV7-2 and TRBJ2-7, with 7 bases that match TRBD2. V dropped 6 bases and J dropped 3; count of bases not matched to a gene: 11. The germline V gene encodes CDR1 SGHTA and CDR2 FQGNSA. The CDR3 is 15 amino acids. The CDR3 protein is CASSYGIGLVYEQYF. The CDR3, as DNA: TGTGCCAGCAGTTACGGGATCGGACTAGTCTACGAGCAGTACTTC.

This clone came up a few times. The V and J genes are TRBV11-2 and TRBJ2-3, with TRBD2 identical over 9 bases. Trimming removed 3 bases from V and 5 bases from J; junction bases left unmatched: 9. Germline V gives CDR1 SGHAT, CDR2 FQNNGV. The CDR3 covers 16 residues. CDR3 sequence reads: CASSFGAGGPVDTQYF. As DNA, the CDR3 is TGTGCCAGCAGCTTTGGGGCGGGAGGGCCGGTAGATACGCAGTATTTT.

V usage is TRBV19 and J usage is TRBJ2-6; unclear D gene. The CDR3 runs 17 residues. Per germline, CDR1 LNHDA and CDR2 SQIVND (reference sequence). Trimming took off 2 bases at V and 0 bases at J, with 11 bases between the two ends. The CDR3 region is CASSITAGSSGANVLTF. In DNA form, the CDR3 reads TGTGCCAGTAGTATAACGGCAGGAAGCTCTGGGGCCAACGTCCTGACTTTC.

The V gene is TRBV29-1, the J gene TRBJ2-1; the match to TRBD2 covers 14 bases. V was clipped by 5 bases and J by 0 bases; unmatched bases: 9. CDR1 is SQVTM and CDR2 is ANQGSEA in the germline V gene. The CDR3 length is 18 residues. This CDR3 reads CSVPNPGLAGDSYNEQFF. The CDR3 nucleotides read TGCAGCGTTCCTAACCCGGGACTAGCGGGAGACTCCTACAATGAGCAGTTCTTC.

This clone was recorded a few times. The V and J genes are TRBV7-3 and TRBJ2-1, with 9 nucleotides matching TRBD2. CDR1 is SGHTA and CDR2 is FQGTGA in the germline V gene. The CDR3 totals 17 residues. J gave up 4 bases and V 4 bases, and 11 bases lay outside the gene matches. The CDR3 loop reads CASSCAGVAGVYNEQFF. The CDR3 DNA is TGTGCCAGCAGCTGTGCCGGGGTAGCGGGAGTATACAATGAGCAGTTCTTC.

The J gene is TRBJ2-7, the V gene TRBV11-2; 7 positions match TRBD1. CDR1 and CDR2 (germline): SGHAT, FQNNGV. This CDR3 region has 15 residues. V lost 0 bases and J lost 3; bases outside the gene matches: 5. The DNA of the CDR3 is TGTGCCAGCAGCTTAGACAAGGGGGCGAGCTACGAGCAGTACTTC. It translates to CASSLDKGASYEQYF.

The rearrangement links TRBV30 to TRBJ1-5, with D possibly being TRBD1 (6 bases). The CDR3 runs to 14 residues. CDR1 is GTSNPN, CDR2 SVGIG, per germline (reference sequence). V was shortened by 2 bases and J by 4 bases, with 12 bases between the two germline ends. CDR3 DNA sequence: TGTGCCTGGAGTATCGGACAGCCAAATCAGCCCCAGCATTTT. Translation: CAWSIGQPNQPQHF.

The V gene is TRBV28, the J gene TRBJ1-1; D remains unclear. Germline-derived CDR1 and CDR2 are MDHEN and SYDVKM. V was shortened by 2 bases and J by 11 bases, with 15 bases between the two germline ends. There are 13 residues in the CDR3. As DNA, the CDR3 is TGTGCCAGCAGTTTAAATAACAGACACCCCGCTTTCTTT. It codes for CASSLNNRHPAFF.

The V and J genes are TRBV7-9 and TRBJ1-1, with TRBD1 as a possible D gene (5 bases). The CDR3 length is 16 residues. The germline V gene encodes CDR1 SEHNR and CDR2 FQNEAQ (reference sequence). Trimming left V 1 base short and J 0 bases short, with 12 bases between. The CDR3 loop reads CASSLGRRGMNTEAFF. DNA of the CDR3: TGTGCCAGCAGCTTAGGGAGGAGGGGCATGAACACTGAAGCTTTCTTT.

The rearrangement joins TRBV14 to TRBJ2-7; 12 bases align to TRBD2. V dropped 2 bases and J dropped 7; count of bases not matched to a gene: 6. Germline CDR1 and CDR2: SGHDN and FVKESK. CDR3 length: 15 residues. In nucleotides, the CDR3 is TGTGCCAGCAGCCAATTAGGACTAGCGGGACATGAGCAGTACTTC. This sequence encodes CASSQLGLAGHEQYF. The full variable domain, completed using reference TRBV14 and TRBJ2-7, is EAGVTQFPSHSVIEKGQTVTLRCDPISGHDNLYWYRRVMGKEIKFLLHFVKESKQDESGMPNNRFLAERTGGTYSTLKVQPAELEDSGVYFCASSQLGLAGHEQYFGPGTRLTVT.

CDR3 loop: CASSLHTSSNEQFF. CDR3 sequence (DNA): TGTGCCAGCAGTCTCCACACCTCAAGCAATGAGCAGTTCTTC. This chain uses TRBV28 with TRBJ2-1, with no clear D. Trimming stripped 5 bases from V and 6 bases from J, with 14 bases between. The CDR3 runs to 14 residues. Germline CDR1 MDHEN, CDR2 SYDVKM.

The chain has TRBV2 and TRBJ2-7; TRBD1 agrees at 7 bases. The CDR3 totals 13 residues. The V and J ends lost 6 bases and 2 bases, in that order; junction bases with no gene match: 4. Germline-derived CDR1 and CDR2 are SNHLY and FYNNEI. This CDR3 is CASRDRAAYEQYF. The CDR3 DNA sequence: TGTGCCAGCAGAGACAGGGCCGCCTACGAGCAGTACTTC. Full variable domain (remainder filled in from reference TRBV2 and TRBJ2-7): EPEVTQTPSHQVTQMGQEVILRCVPISNHLYFYWYRQILGQKVEFLVSFYNNEISEKSEIFDDQFSVERPDGSNFTLKIRSTKLEDSAMYFCASRDRAAYEQYFGPGTRLTVT.

This chain uses TRBV11-2 with TRBJ1-1; no firm D call. The CDR3 has 13 amino acids. Trimming cost V 2 bases and J 1 base, with 5 bases left between them. Germline values: CDR1 SGHAT, CDR2 FQNNGV. CDR3 coding DNA: TGTGCCAGCAGCTTAACATCGAACACTGAAGCTTTCTTT. Translating gives CASSLTSNTEAFF.

The V and J genes are TRBV7-6 and TRBJ1-1, with D unclear. The CDR3 sequence is 17 residues long. V was shortened by 6 bases and J by 0 bases, with 20 bases between the two germline ends. Germline CDR1 reads SGHVS; CDR2 reads FNYEAQ. CDR3 loop: CASSHIAGGRLNTEAFF. The CDR3 DNA reads TGTGCCAGCAGTCACATAGCCGGAGGCAGGCTGAACACTGAAGCTTTCTTT.

This clone was counted between two and nine times. J is TRBJ1-1 and V is TRBV7-2; the D gene is possibly TRBD1 (6 bases). V shed 2 bases and J shed 2 bases, with 12 bases lying between them. Germline CDR1 and CDR2: SGHTA and FQGNSA. There are 15 residues in the CDR3. Here the CDR3 reads CASSLLTGTNTEAFF. In DNA, the CDR3 is TGTGCCAGCAGCTTACTTACAGGGACTAACACTGAAGCTTTCTTT.